This TCR beta chain was profiled in a study of CD8 T cells in Susac syndrome. The controls were healthy donors who were matched for age and sex. Points from the study as a whole: It was acknowledged in the study that the number of individuals who were included in its TCR sequencing and HLA analysis was relatively small.

In the case of this clonotype: The antigen is undetermined.

The authors reverse transcribed about 0.5 to 1 ug RNA with random hexamers. From the immunoSEQ multiplex PCR reads, TCRdb called clonotypes with MiXCR, one entry per CDR3 protein. Of about 140,000 distinct CDR3 sequences listed, approximately 95% are singletons. Germline CDR1 reads LNHNV; CDR2 reads YYDKDF (reference sequence). V trimming: 8 bases; J trimming: 5 bases; junction bases outside the gene matches: 6. The CDR3 length is 13 residues. The V and J genes are TRBV15 and TRBJ1-1, with 9 bases lining up with TRBD1. Material: CD8+ T cells from PBMCs. This TCR was sampled from a human donor in good health. The CDR3 coding sequence is TGTGCCACCTCGACAGGGGGAGGGACTGAAGCTTTCTTT. Translation gives CATSTGGGTEAFF.